This T cell receptor beta chain was identified during a study of T cells after posttransplantation cyclophosphamide. Germline assignment: CDR1 SQVTM and CDR2 ANQGSEA. The CDR3 is made up of 13 amino acids. With 4 bases removed from V and 2 bases from J, the gap between germline ends came to 12 bases. Using immunoSEQ multiplex PCR, the repertoire was profiled, and TCRdb retains in-frame clones only, with some absent. Among about 32,000 clones, about 91% were seen once, and the ten largest hold 0.1%. Whole-study results and caveats: After PTCy, TRB diversity resembled that of CNI/methotrexate controls.

As to this clone: Its antigen is unidentified.

The naive gate required viable CD3+CD4+ or CD3+CD8+ cells with CCR7+CD45RA+CD45RO-CD95-CD27+CD28+ phenotype. The receptor comes from a man aged 25-40 years in good health and a related stem cell transplant donor. The sample taken for sequencing was naive CD4+ T cells sorted from blood. The chain combines TRBV29-1 with TRBJ2-7, with D tentatively TRBD1 (5 bases). The CDR3 DNA reads as TGCAGCGTTGGGGGCAGAACTACCTACGAGCAGTACTTC. It specifies CSVGGRTTYEQYF.